These 17 T cell receptor beta chains originate from one sample sequenced in a study of breast tumors, draining lymph nodes, adjacent tissues. TCRdb fed the multiplex PCR reads into MiXCR, producing one record per CDR3 protein. The repertoire has 20,000 to 25,000 distinct CDR3 sequences, 50% of them found once; the top ten carry 7.8%. Material for sequencing was breast tumor tissue. The receptors shown here come from a female donor with breast cancer. Some clones in this sample may be carry-over from other donors' samples.

This clonotype has ten or more counts. V is TRBV19 and J is TRBJ2-1; D not certain. V dropped 3 bases and J dropped 5 bases, with 11 bases sitting between them. From germline, CDR1 is LNHDA and CDR2 SQIVND (reference sequence). The CDR3 length is 14 residues. CDR3 loop: CASSIFSSHNEQFF. The CDR3 DNA reads TGTGCCAGTAGTATTTTTAGCAGCCACAATGAGCAGTTCTTC. Drawing the rest from reference TRBV19 and TRBJ2-1, the complete variable domain is DGGITQSPKYLFRKEGQNVTLSCEQNLNHDAMYWYRQDPGQGLRLIYYSQIVNDFQKGDIAEGYSVSREKKESFPLTVTSAQKNPTAFYLCASSIFSSHNEQFFGPGTRLTVL.

The chain couples TRBV7-3 to TRBJ2-2; D ambiguous. Deletions cut 1 base from V and 0 bases from J, with 3 bases between. CDR1 and CDR2 (germline): SGHTA, FQGTGA. The CDR3 is made up of 14 amino acids. The CDR3 loop reads CASSLITNTGELFF. DNA of the CDR3: TGTGCCAGCAGCTTAATTACGAACACCGGGGAGCTGTTTTTT. Together with reference TRBV7-3 and TRBJ2-2, the CDR3 gives the full variable domain: GAGVSQTPSNKVTEKGKYVELRCDPISGHTALYWYRQSLGQGPEFLIYFQGTGAADDSGLPNDRFFAVRPEGSVSTLKIQRTERGDSAVYLCASSLITNTGELFFGEGSRLTVL.

This clonotype was recorded at least ten times. V usage is TRBV7-9 and J usage is TRBJ2-6; maybe TRBD2 (5 bases). The germline V gene has CDR1 SEHNR and CDR2 FQNEAQ (reference sequence). This CDR3 region has 24 residues. Trimming shortened V by 2 bases and J by 0 bases, and 32 bases separated the two germline ends. The CDR3 nucleotides read TGTGCCAGCAGCTTATTTCCCCCCGGGGAGTTACCGTATGAGGATACCTCTGGGGCCAACGTCCTGACTTTC. Amino acid sequence: CASSLFPPGELPYEDTSGANVLTF.

In this sample, this clonotype turned up once. The CDR3 ends on some other residue instead of the conserved phenylalanine or tryptophan, so this is likely a read error. V usage is TRBV5-6 and J usage is TRBJ2-6; no clear D gene. CDR3 length: 16 residues. The V gene's germline CDR1 is SGHDT and CDR2 YYEEEE. V was trimmed by 4 bases and J by 0 bases, leaving 11 bases between them. CDR3 in amino acids: CASSSWGTSGANVLTP. CDR3 bases: TGTGCCAGCAGCAGCTGGGGAACCTCTGGGGCCAACGTCCTGACTCCC.

By its share, this clonotype is medium-sized. CDR3 sequence reads: CASSSQDRGVRNSPLHF. CDR3 DNA: TGTGCCAGCAGCTCCCAGGACAGGGGAGTCCGTAATTCACCCCTCCACTTT. J is TRBJ1-6 and V is TRBV11-3; 9 bases match TRBD1. This CDR3 has 17 residues. Trimming at V came to 4 bases and at J to 6 bases, leaving 10 bases not matched to a gene. Germline V CDR1 and CDR2: SGHNT, YENEEA.

This clonotype has a count of ten or more. The gene calls are TRBV19 and TRBJ2-5, with a possible D match to TRBD1 (6 bases). The CDR3 loop spans 13 amino acids. In germline, CDR1 is LNHDA, CDR2 SQIVND (reference sequence). With 3 bases removed from V and 5 bases from J, the gap between germline ends came to 10 bases. The CDR3 spells CASSIQGIETQYF. The CDR3 DNA follows: TGTGCCAGTAGTATCCAGGGGATCGAGACCCAGTACTTC.

This clonotype was seen many times. The chain joins TRBV28 to TRBJ1-2; D is uncertain. This CDR3 spans 14 amino acids. Germline CDR1 is MDHEN and CDR2 is SYDVKM. Trimming shortened V by 2 bases and J by 6 bases, and 13 bases separated the two germline ends. The CDR3 sequence: CASSLPPRTNGYTF. Written as DNA, the CDR3 is TGTGCCAGCAGTTTACCCCCCAGGACTAATGGCTACACCTTC.

This clonotype was recorded many times. The rearrangement joins TRBV6-1 to TRBJ2-2; D call uncertain. The CDR3 loop spans 15 amino acids. The germline gives CDR1 MNHNS, CDR2 SASEGT. Trimming removed 2 bases at V and 0 bases at J, with 7 bases between. The DNA of the CDR3 is TGTGCCAGCAGTGAAAGGAGCCCGAACACCGGGGAGCTGTTTTTT. The encoded protein is CASSERSPNTGELFF.

The rearrangement uses TRBV19 and TRBJ2-1; the D gene could be TRBD1 or TRBD2 (5 bases each). CDR1 LNHDA and CDR2 SQIVND come from the germline V gene (reference sequence). This CDR3 contains 16 residues. Deletions cut 3 bases from V and 2 bases from J, with 14 bases between. The CDR3 sequence is CASSIGTAAPYNEQFF. In DNA, the CDR3 is TGTGCCAGTAGTATCGGGACCGCCGCCCCCTACAATGAGCAGTTCTTC.

The V gene is TRBV10-2, the J gene TRBJ2-2, with 10 positions matching TRBD2. Germline CDR1 is WSHSY and CDR2 is SAAADI. The ends lost 11 bases at V and 5 bases at J; junction bases unmatched: 17. This CDR3 region has 17 residues. The CDR3, as DNA: TGCGCCTGCCGGGTATTAGCGGGAGGCTCGAGTACCGGGGAGCTGTTTTTT. Translation gives CACRVLAGGSSTGELFF.

This clonotype has ten or more counts. V and J are TRBV18 and TRBJ2-3; D ambiguous. Germline V gene data show CDR1 as KGHSH and CDR2 as LQKENI. The ends were cut back, 3 bases at V and 2 bases at J, with 12 bases in the middle. This CDR3 region has 15 residues. The CDR3 region has the DNA TGTGCCAGCTCACCTGTAGATTTTCCCACAGATACGCAGTATTTT. Protein sequence: CASSPVDFPTDTQYF.

Ten or more counts support this clonotype. Just one base apart from a much larger clone, this may be a read error. The J gene is TRBJ2-1, the V gene TRBV6-2 or TRBV6-3, with TRBD1 matching 8 bases. Germline assignment: CDR1 MNHEY and CDR2 SVGEGT. The V and J ends lost 5 bases and 8 bases, in that order; junction bases with no gene match: 17. The CDR3 has 17 residues. In DNA form, the CDR3 reads TGTGCCAGCAGTCTTTTCAAGGGACAGGTTGGAGCGGATGAGCAGTTCTTC. Translation: CASSLFKGQVGADEQFF.

This chain links TRBV7-3 with TRBJ2-7; the match to TRBD2 covers 14 bases. There are 16 residues in the CDR3. After removal of 5 bases from V and 3 bases from J, the junction contained 6 bases not matched to a gene. CDR1 is SGHTA, CDR2 FQGTGA, per germline. In nucleotides, the CDR3 is TGTGCCAGCAGCGCCCGACTAGCGGGAGGGCACTACGAGCAGTACTTC. Amino acids: CASSARLAGGHYEQYF.

This clonotype rates as medium-sized. The V call is TRBV20-1, the J call TRBJ2-5, with D possibly matching TRBD2 (5 bases). The V gene's germline CDR1 is DFQATT and CDR2 SNEGSKA (reference sequence). V was shortened by 3 bases and J by 2 bases, with 13 bases between the two germline ends. The CDR3 runs to 14 residues. CDR3 bases: TGCAGTGCTAGCCATTACGGGGATCAAGAGACCCAGTACTTC. Translated: CSASHYGDQETQYF.

This clonotype was observed at least ten times. The chain is built from TRBV5-5 and TRBJ2-7; D gene uncertain. V lost 6 bases and J lost 6, with 10 bases in between. This CDR3 has 11 amino acids. The germline gives CDR1 SGHKS, CDR2 YYEKEE (reference sequence). CDR3 in DNA: TGTGCCAGCACCATTAACAGCGAGCAGTACTTC. The encoded protein is CASTINSEQYF.

A remark on this clonotype: One junction end does not reproduce the germline sequence, and a read error may be involved. The rearrangement joins TRBV19 to TRBJ1-3, with TRBD1 as a possible D gene (5 bases). Per the germline V gene, CDR1 is LNHDA and CDR2 is SQIVND (reference sequence). This CDR3 has 13 amino acids. The CDR3 nucleotides read TGTGCCAGCAGTTGGCCTGGGGGAAGCACCATATATTTT. Its protein is CASSWPGGSTIYF. The entire variable domain, with the rest obtained from reference TRBV19 and TRBJ1-3, is as follows: DGGITQSPKYLFRKEGQNVTLSCEQNLNHDAMYWYRQDPGQGLRLIYYSQIVNDFQKGDIAEGYSVSREKKESFPLTVTSAQKNPTAFYLCASSWPGGSTIYFGEGSWLTVV.

The chain combines TRBV20-1 with TRBJ2-5; 9 positions match TRBD2. The CDR3 extends over 15 amino acids. CDR1 is DFQATT, CDR2 SNEGSKA, per germline (reference sequence). V trimming: 2 bases; J trimming: 7 bases; junction bases outside the gene matches: 11. The CDR3 nucleotides are TGCAGTGCTAGACGGGCGGGAGGGCCGTCCGGGACCCAGTACTTC. This encodes CSARRAGGPSGTQYF.